The rows below give T cell receptor beta chains drawn from one sample of a study of T cells in Graves' hyperthyroidism and ophthalmopathy. TCRdb re-called the multiplex PCR reads with MiXCR, one entry per CDR3 protein. The sample consists of 500,000 to 600,000 distinct CDR3 sequences, approximately 49% of them appearing once. The specimen sequenced was peripheral blood or thyroid tissue (not recorded which). The source is an adult woman with Graves' disease, either hyperthyroidism or ophthalmopathy (not recorded which). Both conserved end residues are part of each CDR3. A D gene is named only where the DNA matches it firmly. Rows give clone size only sometimes, using once, few, many, or a class for an expanded clone.

>.|TRBV7-9|TRBJ2-7|.
CASSLIGLGESYEQYF
TGTGCCAGCAGCTTAATTGGGCTGGGCGAATCCTACGAGCAGTACTTC
>.|TRBV7-8|TRBJ2-5|TRBD1
CASSRNRGNTQYF
TGTGCCAGCAGCCGAAACAGGGGGAATACCCAGTACTTC
>many|TRBV5-1|TRBJ2-7|.
CASSPRTSARVEQYF
TGCGCCAGCAGCCCGAGGACATCCGCCCGGGTCGAGCAGTACTTC
>.|TRBV20-1|TRBJ2-7|.
CSASGLQGYEQYF
TGCAGTGCTAGCGGGCTACAGGGCTACGAGCAGTACTTC
>many|TRBV5-1|TRBJ1-1|.
CASNLDGQSADEAFF
TGCGCCAGCAACTTAGATGGACAGTCGGCGGATGAAGCTTTCTTT
>once|TRBV29-1|TRBJ1-2|TRBD1
CSSLGQGNYGYTF
TGCAGCAGTTTGGGACAGGGGAACTATGGCTACACCTTC
>many|TRBV2|TRBJ2-5|.
CASSVTSFGETQYF
TGTGCCAGCAGTGTTACTAGTTTTGGCGAGACCCAGTACTTC
>.|TRBV20-1|TRBJ2-7|.
CSLTRGRFEQYF
TGCAGTTTGACCCGCGGGCGTTTTGAGCAGTACTTC
>.|TRBV6-5|TRBJ2-7|TRBD1
CASGQGPSYEQYF
TGTGCCAGTGGACAGGGACCCTCCTACGAGCAGTACTTC
>many|TRBV4-2|TRBJ2-5|TRBD2
CASSQEAGVQETQYF
TGTGCCAGCAGCCAAGAAGCGGGAGTGCAAGAGACCCAGTACTTC
>.|TRBV5-1|TRBJ1-3|.
CASSSGDGNSGNTIYF
TGCGCCAGCAGCTCGGGGGACGGCAACTCTGGAAACACCATATATTTT
>many|TRBV10-3|TRBJ1-5|.
CAISQYGGGTNQPQHF
TGTGCCATCAGCCAGTACGGTGGGGGCACTAATCAGCCCCAGCATTTT
>.|TRBV20-1|TRBJ1-2|.
CSAKGSGYTF
TGCAGTGCTAAGGGTAGTGGCTACACCTTC